There are many counts of the clone carrying this T cell receptor (beta chain). Its antigen is still unknown. This specimen comes from a study of T-cell memory formation after mild COVID-19. TCRdb reprocessed the 5' RACE reads via MiXCR and lists one record per CDR3 protein. The sample consists of around 250,000 distinct CDR3 sequences, more than 8% of them appearing once. Trimming removed 5 bases at V and 1 base at J, with 10 bases between. Germline lookup yields CDR1 SEHNR and CDR2 FQNEAQ (reference sequence). This CDR3 comprises 14 residues. The study's findings and limits: Clonal second-wave expansions that peaked on day 37 had unconfirmed SARS-CoV-2 specificity. Researchers found some responding clones in pre-infection memory, a sign that cross-reactive memory joined.

The receptor was isolated from a man between 18 and 35 years old who had mild COVID-19 (a few samples of this study predate the infection). Cell type and time point are not known. The specimen was PBMCs or a T cell subset sorted from them (not recorded which). The genes are TRBV7-9 and TRBJ2-3, with D possibly TRBD1 on 6 matching bases. CDR3 amino acids: CASSLGQRTDTQYF. CDR3 DNA sequence: TGTGCCAGCAGCCTCGGACAGCGCACAGATACGCAGTATTTT.